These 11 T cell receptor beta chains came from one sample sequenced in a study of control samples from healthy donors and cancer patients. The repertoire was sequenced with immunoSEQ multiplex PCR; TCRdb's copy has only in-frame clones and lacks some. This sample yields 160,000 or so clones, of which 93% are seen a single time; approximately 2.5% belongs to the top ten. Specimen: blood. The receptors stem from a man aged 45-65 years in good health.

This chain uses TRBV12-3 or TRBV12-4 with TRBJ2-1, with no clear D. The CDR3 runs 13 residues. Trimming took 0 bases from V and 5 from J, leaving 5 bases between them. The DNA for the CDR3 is TGTGCCAGCAGTTTAGCGGACGACAATGAGCAGTTCTTC. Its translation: CASSLADDNEQFF.

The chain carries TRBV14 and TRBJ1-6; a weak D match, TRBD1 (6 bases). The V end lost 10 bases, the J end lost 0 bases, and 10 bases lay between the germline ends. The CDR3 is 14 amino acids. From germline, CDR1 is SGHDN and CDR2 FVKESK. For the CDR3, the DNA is TGTGCCATCCAGGGGAGCTCCTATAATTCACCCCTCCACTTT. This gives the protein CAIQGSSYNSPLHF.

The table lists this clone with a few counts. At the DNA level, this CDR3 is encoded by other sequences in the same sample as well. DNA for the CDR3: TGTGCCAGCAGTCCGCCCAGCTCCTACGAGCAGTACTTC. Protein sequence: CASSPPSSYEQYF. The chain carries TRBV27 and TRBJ2-7, with D unresolved. The V end lost 5 bases, the J end lost 0 bases, and 8 bases lay between the germline ends. CDR1 is MNHEY, CDR2 SMNVEV, per germline (reference sequence). This CDR3 has 13 amino acids.

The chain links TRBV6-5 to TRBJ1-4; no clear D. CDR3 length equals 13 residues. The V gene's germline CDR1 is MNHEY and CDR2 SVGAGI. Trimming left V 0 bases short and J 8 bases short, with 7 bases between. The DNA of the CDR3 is TGTGCCAGCAGTTACTCGGGTGTGGAAAAACTGTTTTTT. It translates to CASSYSGVEKLFF.

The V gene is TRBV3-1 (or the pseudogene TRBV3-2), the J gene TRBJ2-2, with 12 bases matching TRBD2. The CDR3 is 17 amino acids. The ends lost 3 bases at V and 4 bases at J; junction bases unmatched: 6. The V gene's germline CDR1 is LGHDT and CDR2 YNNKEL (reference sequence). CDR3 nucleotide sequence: TGTGCCAGCAGCCACTCTAGGACTAGCGGGATCACCGGGGAGCTGTTTTTT. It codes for CASSHSRTSGITGELFF.

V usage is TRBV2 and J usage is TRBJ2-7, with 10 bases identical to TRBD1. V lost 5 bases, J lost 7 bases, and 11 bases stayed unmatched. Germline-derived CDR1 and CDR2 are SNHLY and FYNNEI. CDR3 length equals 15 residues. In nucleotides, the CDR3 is TGTGCCAGCAGTATACTCGGGACAGGGGTGAAAGAGCAGTACTTC. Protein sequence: CASSILGTGVKEQYF.

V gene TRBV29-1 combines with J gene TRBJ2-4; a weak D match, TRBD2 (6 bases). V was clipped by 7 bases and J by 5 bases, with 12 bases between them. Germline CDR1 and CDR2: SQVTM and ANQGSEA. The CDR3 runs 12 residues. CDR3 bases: TGCAGCGCCATGGAGGGCCAAAACATTCAGTACTTC. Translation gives CSAMEGQNIQYF.

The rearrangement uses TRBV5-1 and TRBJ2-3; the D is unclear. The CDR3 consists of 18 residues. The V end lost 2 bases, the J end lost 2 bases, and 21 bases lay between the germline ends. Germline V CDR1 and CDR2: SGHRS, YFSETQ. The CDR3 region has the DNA TGCGCCAGCAGCTTTAGTGGGCGGCCAGCCGCTTTCACAGATACGCAGTATTTT. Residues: CASSFSGRPAAFTDTQYF.

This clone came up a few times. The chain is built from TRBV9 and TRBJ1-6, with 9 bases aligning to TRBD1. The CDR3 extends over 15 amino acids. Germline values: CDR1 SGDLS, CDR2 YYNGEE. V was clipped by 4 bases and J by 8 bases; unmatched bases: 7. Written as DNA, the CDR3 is TGTGCCAGCAGCACGTCGGGACAGGGAGATTCACCCCTCCACTTT. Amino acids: CASSTSGQGDSPLHF. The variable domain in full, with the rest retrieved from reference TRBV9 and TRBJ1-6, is DSGVTQTPKHLITATGQRVTLRCSPRSGDLSVYWYQQSLDQGLQFLIQYYNGEERAKGNILERFSAQQFPDLHSELNLSSLELGDSALYFCASSTSGQGDSPLHFGNGTRLTVT.

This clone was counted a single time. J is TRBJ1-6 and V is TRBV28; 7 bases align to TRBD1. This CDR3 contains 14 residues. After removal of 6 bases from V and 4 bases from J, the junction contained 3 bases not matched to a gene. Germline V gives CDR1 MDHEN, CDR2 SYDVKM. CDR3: CASREGQYNSPLHF. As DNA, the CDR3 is TGTGCCAGCAGGGAGGGACAGTATAATTCACCCCTCCACTTT.

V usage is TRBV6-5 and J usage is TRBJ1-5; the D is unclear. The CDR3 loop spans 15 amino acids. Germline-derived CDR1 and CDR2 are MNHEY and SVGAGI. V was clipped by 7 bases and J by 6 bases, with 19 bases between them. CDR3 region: CASIEGSWGPQPQHF. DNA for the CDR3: TGTGCCAGCATCGAGGGCAGCTGGGGTCCTCAGCCCCAGCATTTT.